What follows is one T cell receptor (beta chain) and its context. Germline V CDR1 and CDR2: SGHAT, FQNNGV. The ends were cut back, 1 base at V and 0 bases at J, with 10 bases in the middle. The CDR3 runs to 16 residues. Original methodology: Counts of nucleated cells, estimated from reference gene primer amplification, were obtained. Some clones are missing from TCRdb's copy, which holds only in-frame ones; the method was immunoSEQ multiplex PCR. The D gene and trimming were derived from the DNA, and the V and J assignments and clone size from that table. The table has 100,000 to 150,000 clones, about 87% seen once; the top ten hold approximately 3.6%. This sample stems from a study of blood T cell repertoires in COVID-19. Study as a whole: COVID-19 samples, acute and convalescent, were from the United States, Italy and Spain.

The sequence derives from a woman aged 55-69 years with acute or convalescent COVID-19. This chain uses TRBV11-2 with TRBJ1-3, with a possible D match to TRBD1 (6 bases). Sequenced input: peripheral blood. Written as DNA, the CDR3 is TGTGCCAGCAGCTTAGCACTGACAGGCTCTGGAAACACCATATATTTT. This encodes CASSLALTGSGNTIYF.